This T cell receptor beta chain was recorded in a study of metastatic and nonmetastatic thyroid tumors. In this sample, this clone turned up a few times. TCRdb reanalyzed the PCR reads via MiXCR. The sample yields 15,000 to 20,000 clones, about 22% seen once. Trimming cost V 6 bases and J 4 bases; bases outside gene matches: 5. This CDR3 contains 15 residues. The germline gives CDR1 SEHNR, CDR2 FQNEAQ (reference sequence). Before thyroid surgery, none of the patients had received any treatment. The sample consisted of adjacent normal tissue. The chain couples TRBV7-9 to TRBJ2-6, with 8 bases fitting TRBD1. This clonotype originated in a female donor with papillary thyroid cancer or a benign thyroid nodule (not recorded which). Some clones in this sample may be carry-over from other donors' samples. Here the CDR3 reads CASSPQGAGANVLTF. The CDR3 DNA is TGTGCCAGCAGTCCTCAGGGGGCGGGGGCCAACGTCCTGACTTTC.